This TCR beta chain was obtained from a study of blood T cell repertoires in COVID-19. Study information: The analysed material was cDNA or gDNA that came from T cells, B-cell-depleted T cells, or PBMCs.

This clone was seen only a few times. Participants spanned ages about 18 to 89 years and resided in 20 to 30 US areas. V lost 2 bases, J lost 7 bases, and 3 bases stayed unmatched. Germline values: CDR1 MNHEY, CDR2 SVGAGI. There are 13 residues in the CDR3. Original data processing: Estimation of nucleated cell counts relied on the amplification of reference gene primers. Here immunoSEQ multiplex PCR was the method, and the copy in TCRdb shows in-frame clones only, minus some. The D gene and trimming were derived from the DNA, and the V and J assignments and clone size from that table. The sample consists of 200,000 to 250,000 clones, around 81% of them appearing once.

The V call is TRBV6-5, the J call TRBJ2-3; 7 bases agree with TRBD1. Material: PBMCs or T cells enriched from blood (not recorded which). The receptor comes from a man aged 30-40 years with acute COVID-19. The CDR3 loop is CASSYTRGNTQYF. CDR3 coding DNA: TGTGCCAGCAGTTACACCAGGGGGAATACGCAGTATTTT.